This T cell receptor beta chain comes out of a study of cytomegalovirus exposure and HLA in healthy donors (dated by TCRdb to the late 2010s). For the study in its entirety: In an earlier analysis of some 550 of the donors, around 300 Gb of sequence data and 117 million unique TCR beta sequences from some 170 million T cells were reported. Roughly 300 gigabases of sequencing data and approximately 85 million unique TCR sequences were included in an early release covering several hundred HLA-typed donors. The genetic ancestry cluster associated with self-reported Caucasian donors included over 80% of the 350 to 500 genotyped donors. The aim of the study was to test whether cataloging public T cell receptors could identify signatures of past pathogen exposure. The T cell repertoires of under 700 subjects were profiled by immunosequencing and related to cytomegalovirus serostatus. In addition to the first cohort of 666 subjects, a separate validation cohort of approximately 120 different subjects was used. To predict cytomegalovirus infection status, the study combined high-throughput TCR immunosequencing, statistical association of individual TCRs with disease status, and machine learning. To study patterns of TCR occurrence, a later analysis re-analyzed previously published TCR beta repertoires from 650 to 750 donors and added high-resolution HLA genotyping. The later analysis used no new phenotypic data to find candidate immune exposures, relying instead on TCR beta sequences and their occurrence across donors. An earlier analysis of around 580 of the donors used high-throughput TCR beta sequencing to judge whether each TCR beta V gene segment behaved as functional or pseudogenic. Alongside the repertoire data, information on donor age, sex, ethnicity and CMV serostatus was compiled. A later genetic analysis used genome-wide SNP genotypes for 398 of the 666 donors, treating that subset as a discovery cohort. Every discovery cohort repertoire had been produced on one sequencing platform. HLA typing included class I and class II loci at four-digit resolution. The number of typed donors differed by locus: about 629-640 for A, B, C, DRB1 and DQB1; approximately 540 for DQA1; 606 for DPA1; and about 450 for DPB1. About five DR-DQ haplotypes were handled as single units for association and clustering because linkage in the cohort was strong. Across about 370 genotyped donors of the cohort, an average of roughly 200,000 unique TCR beta nucleotide sequences per donor were sequenced, and about a sixth of those sequences were non-productive.

General study outcomes and caveats: Specific HLA alleles were associated with about 17,000 TCR beta sequences at a false discovery rate of 0.05 in a later analysis. A cluster of highly shared sequence variants was judged likely to be a technical artifact of the sequencing pipeline. According to a later analysis, parvovirus B19, influenza, CMV and Epstein-Barr virus appeared linked to several top co-occurrence clusters. In a later analysis, HLA-associated TCR beta chains showed more clonal expansion and lower generation probabilities than non-associated chains that were equally common. Presence/absence analyses assumed roughly uniform sequencing depth across donors, an assumption that may not hold. The classifier was reported to diagnose cytomegalovirus status with high specificity and sensitivity in both the original and validation cohorts. In vitro tests confirmed that a few of the cytomegalovirus-associated TCR beta chains recognize cytomegalovirus antigens. A further reported finding was that TCR beta sequences accurately predicted the HLA-A and HLA-B alleles for most subjects in the first cohort. According to a later analysis, TCR association rates differed among HLA loci, with DRB1 alleles showing the most associated TCRs and HLA-C alleles showing the fewest. Most TCR sequences were seen in very few donors, while some public TCRs were found in many individuals. A later genetic analysis reported fewer N-insertions in productive TCRs among donors in an Asian-associated ancestry cluster than the approximately 700-donor mean. When HLA alleles, especially DR and DQ, strongly co-occurred, TCR associations were difficult to assign to individual alleles. A later analysis found that most CMV-associated TCR beta chains appeared HLA-restricted, with HLA associations seemingly driven largely by CMV exposure. Correlated functional status among segregating V segments might be attributable to linkage disequilibrium, but an unknown experimental factor could not be ruled out. The authors suggested that the approach could potentially be extended to other disease states and immunological phenotypes. For the cohort, immune exposure information was limited to CMV serostatus. Because some donors lacked HLA typing at each locus, the association tests relied only on the typed subset. In this cohort, only TCR beta chains were sequenced, and detectable features were limited by the absence of alpha or paired-chain data. The study gave a list of under 200 TCR beta chains associated with cytomegalovirus. Some IMGT-functional V segments, including TRBV6-2 and TRBV6-3, could not be told apart with the 87-base-pair reads, so those segments were excluded. In an earlier analysis of some 500 of the donors, most TCR beta V segments appeared in productive rearrangements about 90% or about 30% of the time, broadly matching IMGT annotations. A later genetic analysis associated a missense DCLRE1C variant with V-gene and J-gene trimming of TCR beta chains, and an independent cohort replicated the association. The earlier analysis of approximately 590 of the donors excluded some 15 rarely observed V segments, including chromosome 9 orphons, because counts were too low.

Trimming removed 6 bases from V and 2 bases from J, leaving 12 bases between the germline ends. CDR1 SNHLY and CDR2 FYNNEI are derived from the germline V gene. Reading from cysteine to phenylalanine, the CDR3 counts 14 amino acids. CDR3 DNA only is kept here, 42 bases in frame from base 1. The protocol used for the library was the immunoSEQ multiplex PCR assay. The multiplex PCR relied on a mix of 60 forward primers for TCR Vbeta segments and 13 reverse primers for TCR Jbeta segments. Amplification of the CDR3 region of rearranged TCR beta genes was performed with a multiplex PCR assay on genomic DNA. The Illumina HiSeq System was used to sequence the amplified TCR beta libraries as 87-base-pair reads. The paper's data handling went like this. A later analysis counted approximately 76 million unique TCR beta chains across the 666 repertoires, and some 11 million of these chains were shared by at least two donors. A nearest-neighbor algorithm error-corrected the raw reads and collapsed the reads into unique sequences, merging closely related sequences to remove PCR and sequencing errors. V, D and J gene segments were assigned by aligning CDR3 sequences to IMGT reference sequences. For a sequence to be retained, a match of at least six nucleotides to both a V gene segment and a J gene segment was required. Rearrangements were classified as productive when the CDR3 lacked stop codons and remained in frame with V and J, and all other rearrangements were classified as non-productive. CDR3 was defined by IMGT convention, running from the second conserved V-encoded cysteine to the conserved J-encoded phenylalanine. In an earlier analysis of more than 550 of the donors, sequences lacking an unambiguous match to a single V gene segment were excluded. An earlier analysis of a few hundred of the donors classified V segments as functional when productive rearrangements were above 56.7% and as segregating when the standard deviation between donors was above 5%. A statistical classification framework was built to diagnose cytomegalovirus status from the catalog of TCR beta chain sequences. In a later analysis, TCR nucleotide sequences were compared against IMGT/GENE-DB human TR gene sequences so that V and J genes could be assigned. A later analysis assigned CDR3 sequences and most-parsimonious VDJ recombination scenarios with the TCRdist pipeline. In a later analysis, each TCR beta chain was defined by its CDR3 amino acid sequence together with its V-gene family, and reads lacking a unique V-gene family were excluded. To address suspected cross-contamination and a sequencing artifact, a later analysis removed some 620 highly shared, low-generation-probability nucleotide sequences. A later analysis calculated a clonal expansion index for each public chain from normalized within-repertoire ranks of inferred template counts. In a later analysis, generation probabilities were computed with a VDJ recombination model fitted to out-of-frame rearrangements, and the resulting probabilities were checked against IGoR. Hypergeometric tests were used in a later analysis to score TCR-TCR, TCR-HLA and TCR-CMV co-occurrence, with a repertoire-size bias correction applied to the TCR pairs. In a later analysis, false discovery rates were estimated by permuting HLA or CMV assignments 20 times. In a later analysis, co-occurring TCRs were grouped using DBSCAN, and TCRdist sequence similarity was added for clustering within HLA-allele-positive subsets. Repertoires with fewer than 30,000 or more than 120,000 public chains, plus five repertoires with anomalous nucleotide sharing, were excluded from co-occurrence clustering. The table was pulled from immuneACCESS by TCRdb, which kept in-frame rearrangements only. Such tables lose some clones; where checked, under half of the loss comes from unresolved V genes, and the rest has no known cause. Clone size and the V and J calls come from that table; the DNA yielded D and trimming. This sample comprises about 240,000 clones, around 81% of them detected only once. The ten largest clones add up to about 7.3% of the sample.

In total, roughly 710 healthy bone marrow donors made up the cohort. At the time of sampling, every cohort member was nominally healthy, though immune exposures that went unrecorded were likely present. The donor was CMV seropositive and was included in the group of 270 or so seropositive cohort members. Each donor provided a peripheral blood sample, and peripheral blood mononuclear cells were used for TCR beta sequencing. Genomic DNA extraction from the blood cell samples was performed with the Qiagen DNeasy Blood Extraction Kit. With respect to this clone: Its specific antigen is unknown. No base quality values were provided; no much bigger clone lies one nucleotide off.

The source is an older woman in good health and CMV-seropositive. The chain is encoded by TRBV2 joined to TRBJ2-3; the D segment could be TRBD2, given 5 matching bases. The sequenced sample was PBMCs. The CDR3 in this case is CASSPDFPTDTQYF. The DNA is TGTGCCAGCAGCCCGGACTTCCCCACAGATACGCAGTATTTT.